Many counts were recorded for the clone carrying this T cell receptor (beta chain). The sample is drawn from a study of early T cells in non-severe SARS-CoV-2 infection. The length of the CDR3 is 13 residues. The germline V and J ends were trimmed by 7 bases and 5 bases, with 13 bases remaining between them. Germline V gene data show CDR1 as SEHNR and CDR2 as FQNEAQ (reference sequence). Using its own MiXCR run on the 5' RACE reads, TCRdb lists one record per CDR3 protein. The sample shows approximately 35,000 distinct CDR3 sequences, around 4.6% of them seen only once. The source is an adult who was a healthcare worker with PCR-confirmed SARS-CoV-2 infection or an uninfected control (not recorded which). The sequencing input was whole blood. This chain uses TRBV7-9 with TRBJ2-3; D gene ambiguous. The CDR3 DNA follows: TGTGCCAGCAATAAGGGAATTCAAGATACGCAGTATTTT. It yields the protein CASNKGIQDTQYF.